This T cell receptor (beta chain) was sequenced during a study of blood T cell repertoires in COVID-19. About the study: There were acute and convalescent COVID-19 samples, and they came from the United States, Italy and Spain. From T cells, B-cell-depleted T cells, or PBMCs came the material, which was cDNA or gDNA.

Authors' analysis steps: Estimation of nucleated cell counts was performed using reference gene primer amplification. Libraries were prepared by immunoSEQ multiplex PCR; TCRdb keeps only in-frame clonotypes and omits some of them. The DNA was the basis for D and trimming; V, J and clone size are from that table. The table has 70,000 or so clones, roughly nine tenths seen once. V was pared by 6 bases and J by 6 bases, with 15 bases between. Germline values: CDR1 SGHAT, CDR2 FQNNGV. This CDR3 is built from 14 residues. This receptor was taken from a woman aged 18-29 years with acute or convalescent COVID-19. Material: peripheral blood. This chain connects TRBV11-2 to TRBJ2-1, with D unclear. The CDR3 sequence is CASRRPGISNEQFF. The CDR3 DNA reads as TGTGCCAGCAGACGGCCGGGTATAAGCAATGAGCAGTTCTTC. Combining the CDR3 with reference TRBV11-2 and TRBJ2-1 gives the whole variable domain EAGVAQSPRYKIIEKRQSVAFWCNPISGHATLYWYQQILGQGPKLLIQFQNNGVVDDSQLPKDRFSAERLKGVDSTLKIQPAKLEDSAVYLCASRRPGISNEQFFGPGTRLTVL.